This T cell receptor beta chain was obtained from a study of blood T cells in healthy people across ages. A second roughly 6 to 11 cycle PCR used barcoded and J-beta primers. Tags on each cDNA molecule came from a template-switch adaptor with 12 random nucleotides. TCRdb re-called the 5' RACE reads through MiXCR, storing one row per CDR3 protein. The repertoire consists of 2 million or so distinct CDR3 sequences, with roughly 49% occurring once and the leading ten covering over 2%. Study findings and constraints: Significant beta diversity loss was already apparent by age approximately 42, declining roughly linearly.

A remark on this clonotype: Its antigen is not identified.

The TCR sequence derives from a woman aged 40 to 50 in good health. Sequencing used blood.

CDR3 sequence (DNA): TGTGCCACCAGCAGAGATTCGACTAGCGGGGGCTATGAGCAGTTCTTC. The encoded protein is CATSRDSTSGGYEQFF. V gene TRBV15 combines with J gene TRBJ2-1; 12 bases fit TRBD2. This CDR3 has 16 amino acids. V shed 0 bases, J shed 8 bases, and the junction held 5 bases outside the gene matches. Germline assignment: CDR1 LNHNV and CDR2 YYDKDF (reference sequence).